This entry describes one T cell receptor (beta chain). This clone's antigen is unknown. Base-call qualities are not available, and no considerably larger clone is one nucleotide away. Looking up the germline V gene yields CDR1 LGHNA and CDR2 YSLEER. Reading from cysteine to phenylalanine, the CDR3 counts 16 amino acids. The read is trimmed to its CDR3 DNA, 48 bases read in frame from base 1. Here V drops 2 bases and J drops 3 bases, and the junction holds 8 bases not matched to any gene. Receptor amplification or capture employed 5' RACE. TCRdb lists the instrument as Illumina HiSeq 2500. A second PCR of roughly 7 to 11 cycles was performed with a sample-barcoded 5' primer and a J-beta primer mix. Each TCR beta cDNA molecule received a unique molecular identifier from a template-switch 5' adaptor carrying 12 random nucleotides. Each sample yielded at least 2.5 million CDR3-containing paired-end reads. All of the RNA was converted into first-strand cDNA using the Mint cDNA synthesis kit, with a TRBC-specific oligonucleotide serving as the primer. After uracil-DNA glycosylase treatment, a first 18-cycle PCR used universal primers M1SS and BC2_uni_R on all cDNA. As for how the authors treated the data: Each sample was normalized by randomly selecting 1 million high-quality reads, each carrying a distinct molecular identifier. Reads sharing molecular identifiers were discarded rather than binned into consensus sequences. MiTCR, set to a Q25 quality threshold and the strictest error-elimination algorithm, was used for CDR3 identification, clonotype clustering and error correction. Lower-bound total TCR beta diversity was estimated with a nonparametric unseen species model using Euler transformation. TCRdb reprocessing: public reads trimmed at Q25 with fastp, clones called with MiXCR, in-frame beta chains kept. Each entry is one CDR3 protein sequence, shown with its most common DNA and genes. V and J calls and clone size were set by TCRdb, not the authors. This sample is represented by approximately 880,000 distinct CDR3 sequences; roughly 43% of them were singletons. The ten largest clonotypes hold roughly an eighth of the sample.

This sample is drawn from a study of blood T cells in healthy people across ages (dated by TCRdb to between 2015 and 2017). Background for the entire study: In model experiments, roughly one uniquely barcoded TCR beta cDNA molecule per two T cells was captured by template switching. Two additional independent replicas of 1 million unique cDNA reads from the same blood draw were analyzed for two donors (one aged 18 to 30 and one aged 80 or older). The donors were divided into four age groups: young (average approximately 17 years), middle-aged (over 35), aged (about 62) and long-lived (around 87). To avoid experimental bias, donors of different ages were distributed randomly across sequencing lanes. Using deep sequencing normalized with unique cDNA molecular identifiers, the study measured how TCR beta repertoire diversity changes with age. On the study overall, not on this receptor specifically: The percentage of naive T cells measured by flow cytometry correlated strongly with observed TCR beta diversity. Conclusive comparison of naive and antigen-experienced compartments was prevented by the profiling of bulk unsorted PBMCs. Because the CMV infection status of the donors was unknown, age-related changes in expanded clonotypes may potentially have been confounded. As age increased, observed TCR beta diversity per million T cells dropped in a roughly linear way, and a significant reduction was already evident by age roughly 40. Compared with the aged group, the long-lived group had more naive CD4+ T cells, fewer expanded clones and increased TCR diversity, suggesting age selection. Estimates of total diversity based on one million sequenced T cells were regarded as lower bounds and as underestimates.

The approximately 39 donors, aged about 6 to 100 years, were systemically healthy Caucasian individuals from Russia. Around 9.7 milliliters of peripheral blood were collected from each donor into EDTA-treated Vacutainer tubes. PBMCs were isolated by Ficoll-Paque density-gradient centrifugation, with at least 6 million obtained per sample. Trizol reagent was used to extract total RNA from PBMCs, with at least 6 micrograms per sample. For every donor, flow cytometry on a PBMC aliquot measured the percentage of naive CD45RAhigh/CD27high T cells. The chain couples TRBV4-3 to TRBJ2-5; the junction holds 8 bases that match TRBD1. The TCR sequence derives from a man aged 25 to 45 in good health. The specimen was blood. The DNA sequence reads TGCGCCAGCAGCCAAATCCACTGGGACAGGAAAGAGACCCAGTACTTC. It codes for CASSQIHWDRKETQYF.